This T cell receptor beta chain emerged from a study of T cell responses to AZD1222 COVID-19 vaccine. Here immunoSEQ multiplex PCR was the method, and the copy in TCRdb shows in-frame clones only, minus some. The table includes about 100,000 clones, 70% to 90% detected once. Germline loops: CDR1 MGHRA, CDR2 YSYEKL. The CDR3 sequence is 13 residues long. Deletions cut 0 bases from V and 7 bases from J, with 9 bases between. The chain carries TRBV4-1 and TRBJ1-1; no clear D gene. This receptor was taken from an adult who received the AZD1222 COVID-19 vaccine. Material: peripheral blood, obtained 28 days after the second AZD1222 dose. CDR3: CASSQEFSGEAFF. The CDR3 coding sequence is TGCGCCAGCAGCCAAGAATTTTCGGGTGAAGCTTTCTTT.